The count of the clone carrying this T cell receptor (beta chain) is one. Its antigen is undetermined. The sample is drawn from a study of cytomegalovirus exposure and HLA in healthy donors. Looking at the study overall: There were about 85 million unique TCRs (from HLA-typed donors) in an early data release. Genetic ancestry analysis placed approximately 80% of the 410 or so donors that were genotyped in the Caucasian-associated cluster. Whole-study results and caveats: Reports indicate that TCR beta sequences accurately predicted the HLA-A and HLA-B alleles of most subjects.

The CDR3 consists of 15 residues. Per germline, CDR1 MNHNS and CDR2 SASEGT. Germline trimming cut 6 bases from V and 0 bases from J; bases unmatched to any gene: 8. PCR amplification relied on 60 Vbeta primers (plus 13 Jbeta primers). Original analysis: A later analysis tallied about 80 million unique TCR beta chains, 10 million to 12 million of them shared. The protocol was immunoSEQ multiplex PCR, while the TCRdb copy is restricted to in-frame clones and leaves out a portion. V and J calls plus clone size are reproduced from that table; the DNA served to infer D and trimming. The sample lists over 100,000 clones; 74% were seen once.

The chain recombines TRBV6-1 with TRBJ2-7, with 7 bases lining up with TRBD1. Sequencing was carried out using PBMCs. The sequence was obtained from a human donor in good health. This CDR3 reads CASRTGDSISYEQYF. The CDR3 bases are TGTGCCAGCAGAACAGGGGATTCGATCTCCTACGAGCAGTACTTC.